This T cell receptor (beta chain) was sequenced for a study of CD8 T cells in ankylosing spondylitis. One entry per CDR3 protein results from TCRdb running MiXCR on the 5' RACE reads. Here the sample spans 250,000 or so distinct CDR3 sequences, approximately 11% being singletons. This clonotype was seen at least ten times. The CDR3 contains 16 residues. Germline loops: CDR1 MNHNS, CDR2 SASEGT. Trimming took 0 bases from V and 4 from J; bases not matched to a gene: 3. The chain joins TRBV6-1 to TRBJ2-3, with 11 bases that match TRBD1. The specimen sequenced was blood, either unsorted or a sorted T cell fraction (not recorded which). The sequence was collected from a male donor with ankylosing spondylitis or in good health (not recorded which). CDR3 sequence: CASSEAPGQGADTQYF. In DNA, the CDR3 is TGTGCCAGCAGTGAAGCGCCGGGACAGGGGGCAGATACGCAGTATTTT.